The rows below give T cell receptor beta chains drawn from one sample of a study of OX40 agonist ivuxolimab in advanced cancers. The assay was immunoSEQ multiplex PCR, and TCRdb's table has in-frame clones only and misses some. Here the sample spans tens of thousands of clones, approximately 92% being singletons. The input for sequencing was CD4+ or CD8+ T cells sorted from blood, taken in a trial of the OX40 agonist ivuxolimab. All receptors derive from an adult with an advanced solid tumor such as melanoma, head and neck, liver or kidney cancer. The CDR3 runs from the conserved cysteine through the conserved F or W. D genes are given only for firm matches. Clone sizes are given selectively: once, few, many, or a class where the clone is expanded.

d_call clone_size j_call v_call cdr3_aa cdr3_nt
. . TRBJ2-5 TRBV4-3 CASSQESGTPQETQYF TGCGCCAGCAGCCAAGAGTCCGGGACCCCTCAAGAGACCCAGTACTTC
TRBD1 . TRBJ1-2 TRBV7-7 CASSSDRGRRYGYTF TGTGCTAGCAGCTCCGACAGGGGGCGCAGATATGGCTACACCTTC
TRBD2 . TRBJ2-5 TRBV4-3 CASSQDDGTSGSVEETQYF TGCGCCAGCAGCCAAGATGACGGGACTAGCGGGAGCGTGGAAGAGACCCAGTACTTC
TRBD1 . TRBJ2-6 TRBV11-3 CASSDRGGANVLTF TGTGCCAGCAGCGACAGGGGCGGGGCCAACGTCCTGACTTTC
TRBD2 once TRBJ2-1 TRBV4-1 CASSPASGFYNEQFF TGCGCCAGCAGCCCCGCTAGCGGGTTCTACAATGAGCAGTTCTTC
. . TRBJ1-5 TRBV27 CASSHSGSNQPQHF TGTGCCAGCAGCCACAGTGGAAGCAATCAGCCCCAGCATTTT
. . TRBJ1-5 TRBV30 CAWSEAGNQPQHF TGTGCCTGGAGTGAGGCGGGAAACCAGCCCCAGCATTTT
. . TRBJ1-1 TRBV19 CASSSDREMNTEAFF TGTGCCAGTAGTTCTGACCGGGAAATGAACACTGAAGCTTTCTTT
. . TRBJ1-1 TRBV7-9 CASSRTGNTEAFF TGTGCCAGCAGCCGAACAGGGAACACTGAAGCTTTCTTT
TRBD1 . TRBJ2-5 TRBV4-3 CASSHGRGLRETQYF TGCGCCAGCAGCCACGGAAGGGGGCTTCGAGAGACCCAGTACTTC
. . TRBJ2-2 TRBV7-2 CASTRGSAFPNTGELFF TGTGCCAGCACCAGAGGGAGTGCCTTTCCGAACACCGGGGAGCTGTTTTTT
. . TRBJ2-1 TRBV7-8 CASSPFQRAADEQFF TGTGCCAGCAGCCCTTTTCAGCGGGCGGCGGATGAGCAGTTCTTC
. . TRBJ2-5 TRBV30 CAWTPAGILETQYF TGTGCCTGGACTCCGGCAGGGATCCTGGAGACCCAGTACTTC
. . TRBJ2-1 TRBV6-1 CASSMWDTLGDEQFF TGTGCCAGCAGTATGTGGGACACCCTGGGAGATGAGCAGTTCTTC
TRBD1 once TRBJ1-4 TRBV7-8 CASSGGTGNGEKLFF TGTGCCAGCAGCGGAGGGACAGGGAATGGGGAAAAACTGTTTTTT
. . TRBJ2-5 TRBV18 CASSPPGEETQYF TGTGCCAGCTCACCACCGGGGGAAGAGACCCAGTACTTC
TRBD2 . TRBJ2-1 TRBV27 CASSRTLAGGYYNEQFF TGTGCCAGCAGTCGCACCTTAGCGGGAGGGTACTACAATGAGCAGTTCTTC
. . TRBJ2-1 TRBV9 CASSVEQSSYNEQFF TGTGCCAGCAGCGTAGAACAGAGCTCCTACAATGAGCAGTTCTTC
. many TRBJ1-2 TRBV7-9 CASSLTTYGYTF TGTGCCAGCAGCTTAACGACCTATGGCTACACCTTC
. . TRBJ1-4 TRBV5-4 CASSLDPGTGNEKLFF TGTGCCAGCAGCTTGGACCCAGGGACGGGTAACGAAAAACTGTTTTTT
TRBD1 . TRBJ1-5 TRBV28 CASSLGVQGGQPQHF TGTGCCAGCAGTTTAGGGGTACAGGGGGGTCAGCCCCAGCATTTT
. once TRBJ1-2 TRBV12-2 CASPLRVRVRPNYGYTF TGTGCAAGTCCCCTTAGGGTCAGGGTACGGCCTAACTATGGCTACACCTTC
. . TRBJ2-7 TRBV14 CASSRQNYEQYF TGTGCCAGCAGCCGACAGAACTACGAGCAGTACTTC
. . TRBJ1-2 TRBV2 CASSEEAVYGYTF TGTGCCAGCAGTGAAGAGGCCGTCTATGGCTACACCTTC
. . TRBJ2-1 TRBV28 CASSFSSEQFF TGTGCCAGCAGTTTCTCTTCCGAGCAGTTCTTC
. . TRBJ1-1 TRBV6-6 CASSLMTGMNTEAFF TGTGCCAGCAGTCTTATGACAGGTATGAACACTGAAGCTTTCTTT
. . TRBJ2-7 TRBV7-8 CASSLLTGGGYEQYF TGTGCCAGCAGCTTATTAACCGGGGGCGGCTACGAGCAGTACTTC
. . TRBJ2-2 TRBV6-5 CASSLTGELFF TGTGCCAGCAGCCTCACCGGGGAGCTGTTTTTT
TRBD2 once TRBJ2-5 TRBV7-6 CASSPQAGARETQYF TGTGCCAGCAGCCCCCAAGCGGGAGCACGGGAGACCCAGTACTTC
TRBD2 . TRBJ2-1 TRBV5-4 CASSLDGSGSSYNEQFF TGTGCCAGCAGCTTGGATGGTAGCGGGAGCTCCTACAATGAGCAGTTCTTC
. . TRBJ1-1 TRBV5-5 CASSLRVLGPFKEAFF TGTGCCAGCAGCTTGAGGGTCTTGGGGCCCTTTAAAGAAGCTTTCTTT
TRBD1 . TRBJ2-3 TRBV28 CASSLGSTGVTDTQYF TGTGCCAGCAGTTTAGGCTCGACAGGGGTCACAGATACGCAGTATTTT
. . TRBJ1-5 TRBV13 CASSESRGNQPQHF TGTGCCAGCAGCGAAAGTAGGGGCAATCAGCCCCAGCATTTT
TRBD1 . TRBJ1-5 TRBV19 CASSIVPQGAGNQPQHF TGTGCCAGTAGTATAGTTCCACAGGGGGCGGGCAATCAGCCCCAGCATTTT
TRBD1 . TRBJ2-3 TRBV5-1 CASSPRAGQGATDTQYF TGCGCCAGCAGCCCCCGAGCGGGACAGGGGGCAACAGATACGCAGTATTTT
. . TRBJ1-2 TRBV14 CASSPDGPYGYTF TGTGCCAGCAGCCCGGACGGCCCGTATGGCTACACCTTC
TRBD2 . TRBJ2-2 TRBV5-1 CASSWPGGANTGELFF TGCGCCAGCAGCTGGCCGGGGGGGGCGAACACCGGGGAGCTGTTTTTT
. once TRBJ1-1 TRBV7-9 CASSFFTGMNIEAFF TGTGCCAGCAGCTTTTTTACCGGAATGAACATTGAAGCTTTCTTT
. . TRBJ1-1 TRBV13 CASSLTGLNEAFF TGTGCCAGCAGCTTAACAGGGCTGAATGAAGCTTTCTTT
. . TRBJ1-2 TRBV4-2 CASSQGARGVDYGYTF TGTGCCAGCAGCCAAGGGGCCAGGGGAGTTGACTATGGCTACACCTTC